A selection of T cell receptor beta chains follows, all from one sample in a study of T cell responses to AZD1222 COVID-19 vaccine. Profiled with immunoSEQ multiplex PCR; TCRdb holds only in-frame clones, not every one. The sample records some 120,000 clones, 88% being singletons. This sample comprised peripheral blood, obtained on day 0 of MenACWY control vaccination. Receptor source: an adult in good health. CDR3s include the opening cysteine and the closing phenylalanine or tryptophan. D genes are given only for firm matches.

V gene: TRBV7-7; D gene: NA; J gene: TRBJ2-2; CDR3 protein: CASSPKNTGELFF
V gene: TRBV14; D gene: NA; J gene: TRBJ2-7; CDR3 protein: CASSQVMGEESYEQYF
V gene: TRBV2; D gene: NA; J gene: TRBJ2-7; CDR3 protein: CASTGEYEQYF
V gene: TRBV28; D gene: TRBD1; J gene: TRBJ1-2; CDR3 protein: CASNAGGPYGYTF
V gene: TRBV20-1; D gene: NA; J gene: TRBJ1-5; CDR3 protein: CSASASNQPQHF
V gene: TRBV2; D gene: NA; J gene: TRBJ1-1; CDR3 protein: CASKGDLGNTEAFF
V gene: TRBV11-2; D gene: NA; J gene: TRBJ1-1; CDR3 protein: CASSLDARGGTEAFF
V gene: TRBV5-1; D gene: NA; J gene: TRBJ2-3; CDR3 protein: CASSTSGSSTDTQYF
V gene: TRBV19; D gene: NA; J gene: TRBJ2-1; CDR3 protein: CASRPEHGTYNEQFF
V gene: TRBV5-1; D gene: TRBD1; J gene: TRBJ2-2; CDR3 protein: CASRRGQETGELFF
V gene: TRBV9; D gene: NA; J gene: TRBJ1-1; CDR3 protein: CASSANLNTEAFF
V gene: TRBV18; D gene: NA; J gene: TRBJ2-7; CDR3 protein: CASSPPGEDYEQYF
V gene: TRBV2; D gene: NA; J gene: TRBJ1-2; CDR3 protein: CASSLYTGDYGYTF
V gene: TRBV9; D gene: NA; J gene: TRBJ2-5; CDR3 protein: CASSAQVAEETQYF
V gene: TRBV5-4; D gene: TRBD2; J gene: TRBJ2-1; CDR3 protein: CASSLGLAEGYEQFF
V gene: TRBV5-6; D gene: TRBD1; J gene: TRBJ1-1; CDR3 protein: CASSRQGIRAEAFF
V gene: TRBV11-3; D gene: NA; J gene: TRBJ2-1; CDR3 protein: CASSLRAGINEQFF
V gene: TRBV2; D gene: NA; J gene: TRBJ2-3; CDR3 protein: CASSELQRAFSTDTQYF
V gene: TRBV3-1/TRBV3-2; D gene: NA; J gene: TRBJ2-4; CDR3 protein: CASSQETVQAKNIQYF
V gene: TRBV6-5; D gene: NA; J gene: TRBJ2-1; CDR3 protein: CASRPRATRGYEQFF